This T cell receptor (beta chain) was observed in a study of blood T cell repertoires in COVID-19. Study-level background: Samples of COVID-19 (acute and convalescent) were obtained from the United States, Italy and Spain.

CDR1 is ENHRY and CDR2 is SYGVKD in the germline V gene. The CDR3 is 13 amino acids. V gave up 6 bases and J gave up 6 bases, with 12 bases separating them. Study processing details: Nucleated cell number was recorded as an estimate derived from reference gene primer amplification. The repertoire was sequenced with immunoSEQ multiplex PCR; TCRdb's copy has only in-frame clones and lacks some. The V and J calls and clone size were taken over from that table, and D and trimming were inferred from the DNA. The top ten clones hold 2% to 2.5% of a sample with some 250,000 clones, approximately 90% of them seen once.

The source of this sequence is a man between 25 and 39 years old who had recovered from COVID-19. This sequence joins TRBV10-3 and TRBJ2-1; no firm D call. Sequenced material: peripheral blood. CDR3 protein: CAISERSSNEQFF. The CDR3 nucleotides are TGTGCCATCAGCGAAAGGAGCTCCAATGAGCAGTTCTTC.